This entry concerns a single T cell receptor beta chain. The data originate from a study of T cell responses to AZD1222 COVID-19 vaccine. Method: immunoSEQ multiplex PCR; TCRdb's copy keeps in-frame clones and lacks some. The sample has 90,000 to 95,000 clones, roughly 91% seen once. This CDR3 is 12 amino acids long. Losses at the gene ends were 6 bases for V and 4 bases for J; bases not matched to a gene: 1. Germline-derived CDR1 and CDR2 are MNHEY and SVGAGI. The rearrangement joins TRBV6-5 to TRBJ1-2; 8 positions match TRBD1. Sequenced material: peripheral blood, taken on day 0 of AZD1222 vaccination. The TCR originated in an adult in good health. The DNA of the CDR3 is TGTGCCAGCAGCGGACAGGGCTATGGCTACACCTTC. Its translation: CASSGQGYGYTF.